Below, 5 T cell receptor beta chains from the same sample are listed, as sequenced in a study of regulatory T cells in long-lasting Graves disease (dated by TCRdb to about 2021). The receptor library was made with multiplex PCR. The sample was run on an Illumina HiSeq 4000. iRepertoire HTBI primers and Arm-PCR amplification of CDR3 regions were used to construct TCR beta libraries. TCRdb's own reprocessing of the public reads used fastp at Q25 and MiXCR and kept productive beta chains. A single entry per CDR3 protein holds the most common genes and DNA from its merged rows. The sample table contains under 450,000 distinct CDR3 sequences; only one count was recorded for 20% to 25% of them. The ten top clones hold around 30% of the sample. The sample's time point label, decoded: persistent/refractory GD, antithyroid drugs over 5 years with positive TRAb. For both TCR sequencing and RNA sequencing, RNA was extracted from PBMCs using TRIzol.

The sequencing used peripheral blood mononuclear cells (PBMCs), collected when the disease was refractory, from a patient treated with antithyroid drugs. The origin of the receptors is a woman aged 40-49 years with Graves disease. Donor details come from another sample of the same person, matched by shared clones.

This clonotype was detected many times. This chain links TRBV28 with TRBJ1-2; 7 bases map to TRBD1. The ends lost 5 bases at V and 7 bases at J; junction bases unmatched: 7. Germline V gene lookup returns CDR1 MDHEN and CDR2 SYDVKM. There are 13 residues in the CDR3. CDR3 residues: CASSPDRDSGYTF. CDR3 DNA: TGTGCCAGCAGTCCTGACCGGGACAGTGGCTACACCTTC.

The genes are TRBV11-2 and TRBJ2-2; TRBD2 matches at 7 bases. After removal of 6 bases from V and 8 bases from J, the junction contained 12 bases not matched to a gene. Germline V gives CDR1 SGHAT, CDR2 FQNNGV. There are 15 residues in the CDR3. CDR3 protein: CASRKPGRASGELFF. CDR3 sequence (DNA): TGTGCCAGCAGAAAGCCTGGGAGGGCGTCTGGGGAGCTGTTTTTT.

Only a few counts were recorded for this clonotype. The CDR3 sequence is CASSPLGRDTIYF. CDR3 DNA sequence: TGTGCCAGCAGTCCCCTAGGGCGGGACACCATATATTTT. The chain couples TRBV6-1 to TRBJ1-3, with unresolved D. Trimming shortened V by 5 bases and J by 8 bases, and 13 bases separated the two germline ends. Germline-derived CDR1 and CDR2 are MNHNS and SASEGT. The CDR3 is made up of 13 amino acids.

This clonotype has at least ten counts. The V gene is TRBV12-3 or TRBV12-4, the J gene TRBJ1-5; a possible D gene is TRBD1 (5 bases). V lost 3 bases and J lost 7, with 10 bases in between. This CDR3 region has 13 residues. This chain's CDR3 is CASSLGGEQPQHF. CDR3 DNA sequence: TGTGCCAGCAGTTTGGGGGGTGAACAGCCCCAGCATTTT.

This clonotype was detected many times. The chain combines TRBV7-3 with TRBJ1-1; TRBD1 might be the D (6 bases). Germline assignment: CDR1 SGHTA and CDR2 FQGTGA. The ends were cut back, 5 bases at V and 1 base at J, with 8 bases in the middle. CDR3 size: 13 residues. The CDR3 protein is CASSLTGNTEAFF. The CDR3 region has the DNA TGTGCCAGCAGCCTGACAGGGAACACTGAAGCTTTCTTT.